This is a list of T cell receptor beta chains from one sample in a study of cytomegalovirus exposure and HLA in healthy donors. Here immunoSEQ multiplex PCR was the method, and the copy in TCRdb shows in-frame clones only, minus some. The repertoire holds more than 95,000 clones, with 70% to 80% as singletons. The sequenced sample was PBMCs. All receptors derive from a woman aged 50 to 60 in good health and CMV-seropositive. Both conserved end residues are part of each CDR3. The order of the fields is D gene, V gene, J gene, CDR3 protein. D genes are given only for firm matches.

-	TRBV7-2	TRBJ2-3	CASSFGAGLADTQYF
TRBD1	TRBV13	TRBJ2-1	CASSLGQGAYNEQFF
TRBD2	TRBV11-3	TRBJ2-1	CASSLAPTSGVYNEQFF
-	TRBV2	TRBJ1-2	CASSEFSTRGGTKVTNYGYTF
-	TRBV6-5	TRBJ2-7	CASSGLTGAYEQYF
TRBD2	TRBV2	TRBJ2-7	CASKRERYEQYF
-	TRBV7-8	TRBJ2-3	CASSLRTYTDTQYF
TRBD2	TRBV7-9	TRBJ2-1	CSSSAPRGVGSYNEQFF
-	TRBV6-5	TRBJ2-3	CASSYLQGAADTQYF
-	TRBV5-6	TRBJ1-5	CASSFTGRSDQPQHF
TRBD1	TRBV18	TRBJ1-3	CASSPPGQAGNTIYF
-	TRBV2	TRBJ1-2	CASSGEGYYGYTF
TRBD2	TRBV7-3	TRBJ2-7	CASSLAGGPSYEQYF
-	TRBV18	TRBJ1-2	CASSPPATDHLWLHWLSTF
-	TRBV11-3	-	CASSLEQPSSYEQYF
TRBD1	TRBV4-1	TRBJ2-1	CASSNNRGQDGNEQFF
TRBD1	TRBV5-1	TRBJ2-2	CASSDDRELDGELFF
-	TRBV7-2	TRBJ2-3	CASSSGFSTDTQYF
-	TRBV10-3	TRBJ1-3	CAIRPSGTGNTIYF
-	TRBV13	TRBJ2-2	CASSLGPGYNTGELFF
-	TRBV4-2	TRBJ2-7	CASSQERRQTSYEQYF
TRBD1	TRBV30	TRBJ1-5	CAWSPSPGTGNQPQHF
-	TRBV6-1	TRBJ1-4	CASSDPSPNEKLFF
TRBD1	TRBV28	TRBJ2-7	CASRSATGTYEQYF
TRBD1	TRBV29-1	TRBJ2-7	CSALRDRGREQYF
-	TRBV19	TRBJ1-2	CASSMAGPIGYTF
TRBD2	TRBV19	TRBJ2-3	CASSVSSGIGADTQYF
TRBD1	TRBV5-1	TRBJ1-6	CASSSSGTGGSPLHF
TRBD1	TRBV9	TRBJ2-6	CASSPTTGDGANVLTF
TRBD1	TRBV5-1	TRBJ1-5	CASGGTGELDHSNQPQHF
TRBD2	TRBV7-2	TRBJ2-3	CASSVGAGGSTDTQYF